This T cell receptor beta chain was documented in a study of T cells in tuberculosis. Repertoires were generated with immunoSEQ multiplex PCR, while TCRdb's copy carries only in-frame clones and drops some. The table includes approximately 53,000 clones, roughly 96% detected once. Remarks on this clone: What it binds is unknown.

General study findings and limits: Active tuberculosis alpha repertoires lay closer to GMM-specific TCRs than controls'.

Time point specified: new active TB diagnosis, blood taken before or within 7 days of starting treatment. HIV-seronegative South African adults aged 18 years or older had newly diagnosed active tuberculosis. Germline-derived CDR1 and CDR2 are LGHNA and YSLEER. The trim removed 3 bases at V and 0 bases at J, leaving 1 base unmatched. CDR3 size: 15 residues. The input for sequencing was PBMCs, taken at tuberculosis diagnosis. The chain couples TRBV4-3 to TRBJ2-7; 11 nucleotides line up with TRBD2. The receptor was derived from an adult with tuberculosis. As DNA, the CDR3 is TGCGCCAGCAGCCACGGGACTAGCGGCTCCTACGAGCAGTACTTC. It encodes CASSHGTSGSYEQYF.